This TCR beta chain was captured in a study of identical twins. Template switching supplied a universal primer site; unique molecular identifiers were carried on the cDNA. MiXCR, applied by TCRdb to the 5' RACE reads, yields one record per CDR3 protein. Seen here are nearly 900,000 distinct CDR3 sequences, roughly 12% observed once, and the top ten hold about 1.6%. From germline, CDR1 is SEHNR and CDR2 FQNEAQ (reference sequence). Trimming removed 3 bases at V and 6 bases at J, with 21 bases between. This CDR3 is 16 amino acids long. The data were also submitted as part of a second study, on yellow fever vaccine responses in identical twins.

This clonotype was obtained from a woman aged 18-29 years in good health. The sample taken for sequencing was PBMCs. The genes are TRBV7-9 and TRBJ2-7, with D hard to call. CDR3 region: CASSFSAGGSFSEQYF. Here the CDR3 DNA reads TGTGCCAGCAGCTTTTCCGCCGGTGGCAGCTTTTCCGAGCAGTACTTC.